The entry that follows covers one T cell receptor (beta chain) sequence. Its binding antigen is unknown. No much larger clone is present one base from it, and per-base qualities are unavailable. The data stem from a study of response to subunit inactivated influenza vaccine (dated by TCRdb to 2017 to 2018). For the wider study: Deep quantitative profiling of the T cell receptor repertoire was used in the study to follow responses to a trivalent subunit inactivated influenza vaccine. General study outcomes and caveats: According to the authors, only a limited number of new T cells may be recruited by each seasonal influenza vaccination.

Clipping removes 3 bases from V and 1 base from J, with 11 as the unmatched junction base count. The CDR3 spans 18 residues, from the cysteine through the phenylalanine. Just the 54-base CDR3 DNA is kept, in frame starting at base 1. The germline V gene specifies ENHRY as CDR1 and SYGVKD as CDR2. The library was obtained by RT-PCR. TCRdb names Illumina HiSeq 2500 as the instrument used. TCRdb reprocessing: public reads trimmed at Q25 with fastp, clones called with MiXCR, in-frame beta chains kept. Each record represents a unique CDR3 protein, reported with the most common genes and DNA among its rows. Present in this sample are 550,000 to 650,000 distinct CDR3 sequences, about 11% of which were seen just once. The ten largest clones take up roughly 10% of the sample.

The specimen comprised PBMCs from blood, sampled on the day of vaccination. This TCR came from a man in his fifties or sixties who received an inactivated influenza vaccine. Donor details come from another sample of the same person, matched by shared clones. The sequence is built from TRBV10-3 and TRBJ2-2, with 7 junctional bases fitting TRBD2. The DNA sequence is given as TGTGCCATCAGTGACCCAGCGGGGTCCATCCTGAACACCGGGGAGCTGTTTTTT. Translated, this is CAISDPAGSILNTGELFF.